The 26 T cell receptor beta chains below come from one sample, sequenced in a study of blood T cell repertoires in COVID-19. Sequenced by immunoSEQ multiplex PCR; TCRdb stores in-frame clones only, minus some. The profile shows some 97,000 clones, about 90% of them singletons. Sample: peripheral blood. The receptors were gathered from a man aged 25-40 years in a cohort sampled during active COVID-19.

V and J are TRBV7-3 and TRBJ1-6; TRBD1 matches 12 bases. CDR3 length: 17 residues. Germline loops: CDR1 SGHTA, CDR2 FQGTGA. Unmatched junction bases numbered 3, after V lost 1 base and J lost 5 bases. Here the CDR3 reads CASSLRGTGGNNSPLHF. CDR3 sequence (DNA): TGTGCCAGCAGCTTAAGGGGGACAGGGGGCAATAATTCACCCCTCCACTTT.

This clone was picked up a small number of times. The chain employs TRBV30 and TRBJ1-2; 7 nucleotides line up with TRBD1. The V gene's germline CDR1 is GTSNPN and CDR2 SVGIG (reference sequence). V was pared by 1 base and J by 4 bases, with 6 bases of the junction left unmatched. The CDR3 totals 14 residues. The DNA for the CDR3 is TGTGCCTGGAGTGGCGGACAGGAGGCCTATGGCTACACCTTC. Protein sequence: CAWSGGQEAYGYTF.

The chain's CDR3 is CSVGLTGGASGNTIYF. Here the CDR3 DNA reads TGCAGCGTTGGACTGACAGGGGGCGCGTCTGGAAACACCATATATTTT. The chain employs TRBV29-1 and TRBJ1-3; 10 bases are a match to TRBD1. The CDR3 runs to 16 residues. Germline loops: CDR1 SQVTM, CDR2 ANQGSEA. J gave up 1 base and V 4 bases, and 7 bases lay outside the gene matches.

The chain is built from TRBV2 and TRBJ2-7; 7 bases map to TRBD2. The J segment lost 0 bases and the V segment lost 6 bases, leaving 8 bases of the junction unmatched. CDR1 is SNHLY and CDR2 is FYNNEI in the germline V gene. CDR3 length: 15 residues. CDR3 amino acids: CASSIGGGLSYEQYF. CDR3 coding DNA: TGTGCCAGCAGCATTGGGGGGGGTCTCTCCTACGAGCAGTACTTC. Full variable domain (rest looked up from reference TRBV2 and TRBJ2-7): EPEVTQTPSHQVTQMGQEVILRCVPISNHLYFYWYRQILGQKVEFLVSFYNNEISEKSEIFDDQFSVERPDGSNFTLKIRSTKLEDSAMYFCASSIGGGLSYEQYFGPGTRLTVT.

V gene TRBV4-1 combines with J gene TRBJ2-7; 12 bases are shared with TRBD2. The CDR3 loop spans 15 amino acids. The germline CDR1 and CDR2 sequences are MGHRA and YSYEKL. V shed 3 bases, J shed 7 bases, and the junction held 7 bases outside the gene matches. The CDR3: CASSHSSGGAREQYF. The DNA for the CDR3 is TGCGCCAGCAGCCACTCTAGCGGGGGGGCCCGGGAGCAGTACTTC.

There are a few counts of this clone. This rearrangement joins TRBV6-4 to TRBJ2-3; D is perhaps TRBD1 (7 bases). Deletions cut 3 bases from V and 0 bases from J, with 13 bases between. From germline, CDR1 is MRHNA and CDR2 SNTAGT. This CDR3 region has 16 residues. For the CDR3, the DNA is TGTGCCAGCAGTGAGGGGGGACAGTACAGCACAGATACGCAGTATTTT. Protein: CASSEGGQYSTDTQYF.

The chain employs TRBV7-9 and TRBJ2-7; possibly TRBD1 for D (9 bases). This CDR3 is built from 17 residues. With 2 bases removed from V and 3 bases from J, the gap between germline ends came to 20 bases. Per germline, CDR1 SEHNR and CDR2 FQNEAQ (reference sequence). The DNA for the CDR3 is TGTGCCAGCAGCTTACCGGGGGGGGACAGGGTCATCTACGAGCAGTACTTC. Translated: CASSLPGGDRVIYEQYF.

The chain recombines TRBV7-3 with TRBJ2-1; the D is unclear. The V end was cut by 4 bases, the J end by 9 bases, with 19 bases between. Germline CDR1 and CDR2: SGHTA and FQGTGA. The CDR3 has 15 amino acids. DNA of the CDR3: TGTGCCAGCAGCTCTCAGTCCCAGGCCAGAATTGAGCAGTTCTTC. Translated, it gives CASSSQSQARIEQFF.

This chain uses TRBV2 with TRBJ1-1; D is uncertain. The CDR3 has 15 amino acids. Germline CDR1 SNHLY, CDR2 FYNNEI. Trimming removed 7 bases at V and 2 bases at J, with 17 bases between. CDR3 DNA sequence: TGTGCCAGCACCGAGGTGGGTTTGCGAAACACTGAAGCTTTCTTT. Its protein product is CASTEVGLRNTEAFF.

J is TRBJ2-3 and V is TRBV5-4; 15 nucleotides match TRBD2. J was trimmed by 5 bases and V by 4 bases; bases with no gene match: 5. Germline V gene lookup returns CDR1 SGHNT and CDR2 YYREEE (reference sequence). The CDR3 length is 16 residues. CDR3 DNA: TGTGCCAGCAGCCGGACTAGCGGGGGGGCAGAAGATACGCAGTATTTT. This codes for CASSRTSGGAEDTQYF. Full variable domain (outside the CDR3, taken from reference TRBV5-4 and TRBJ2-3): ETGVTQSPTHLIKTRGQQVTLRCSSQSGHNTVSWYQQALGQGPQFIFQYYREEENGRGNFPPRFSGLQFPNYSSELNVNALELDDSALYLCASSRTSGGAEDTQYFGPGTRLTVL.

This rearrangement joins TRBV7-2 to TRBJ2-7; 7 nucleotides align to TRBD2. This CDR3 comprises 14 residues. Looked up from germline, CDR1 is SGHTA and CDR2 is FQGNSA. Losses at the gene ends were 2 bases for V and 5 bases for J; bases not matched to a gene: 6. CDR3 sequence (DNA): TGTGCCAGCAGCTTATCCCTAGCGGTCGACGAGCAGTACTTC. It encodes CASSLSLAVDEQYF. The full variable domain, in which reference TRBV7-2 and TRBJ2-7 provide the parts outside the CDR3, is GAGVSQSPSNKVTEKGKDVELRCDPISGHTALYWYRQSLGQGLEFLIYFQGNSAPDKSGLPSDRFSAERTGGSVSTLTIQRTQQEDSAVYLCASSLSLAVDEQYFGPGTRLTVT.

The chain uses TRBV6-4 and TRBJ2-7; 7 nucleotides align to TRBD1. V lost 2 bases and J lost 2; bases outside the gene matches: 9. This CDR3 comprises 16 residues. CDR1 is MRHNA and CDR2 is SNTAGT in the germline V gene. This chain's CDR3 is CASSDADRDVPYEQYF. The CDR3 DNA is TGTGCCAGCAGTGACGCTGACAGGGATGTACCCTACGAGCAGTACTTC.

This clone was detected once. The CDR3 nucleotides are TGCAGCGACAAGGGACAGGGGGCGGGAACGCAGTATTTT. This gives the protein CSDKGQGAGTQYF. This chain connects TRBV29-1 to TRBJ2-3; 12 bases are shared with TRBD1. The CDR3 is 13 residues long. Germline V gene data show CDR1 as SQVTM and CDR2 as ANQGSEA. V shed 7 bases and J 9 bases; nucleotides not matched to a gene: 8.

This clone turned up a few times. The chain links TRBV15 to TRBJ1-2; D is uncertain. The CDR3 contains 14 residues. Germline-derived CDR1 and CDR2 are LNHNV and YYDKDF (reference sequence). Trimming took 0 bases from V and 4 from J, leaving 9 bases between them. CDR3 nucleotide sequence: TGTGCCACCAGCAGAGATCGGCAGGCCTATGGCTACACCTTC. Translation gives CATSRDRQAYGYTF.

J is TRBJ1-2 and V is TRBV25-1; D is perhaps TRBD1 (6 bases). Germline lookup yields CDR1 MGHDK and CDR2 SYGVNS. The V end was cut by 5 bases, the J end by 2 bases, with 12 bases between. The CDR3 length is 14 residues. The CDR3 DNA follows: TGTGCCAGCAGTCCAACAGGGACGAACTATGGCTACACCTTC. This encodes CASSPTGTNYGYTF.

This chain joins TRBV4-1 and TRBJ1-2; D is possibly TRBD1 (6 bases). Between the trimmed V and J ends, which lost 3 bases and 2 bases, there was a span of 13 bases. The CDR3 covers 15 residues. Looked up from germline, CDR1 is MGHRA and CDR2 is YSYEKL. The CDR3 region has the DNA TGCGCCAGCAGCCAGTCTCAGGGGTCCAACTATGGCTACACCTTC. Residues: CASSQSQGSNYGYTF.

The CDR3 spells CASSPGLAGAVGTDTQYF. In DNA form, the CDR3 reads TGTGCCAGCTCACCCGGACTAGCGGGGGCCGTAGGCACAGATACGCAGTATTTT. The V call is TRBV18, the J call TRBJ2-3, with 13 bases fitting TRBD2. V shed 3 bases and J 1 base; nucleotides not matched to a gene: 7. Germline CDR1 and CDR2: KGHSH and LQKENI. This CDR3 has 18 amino acids.

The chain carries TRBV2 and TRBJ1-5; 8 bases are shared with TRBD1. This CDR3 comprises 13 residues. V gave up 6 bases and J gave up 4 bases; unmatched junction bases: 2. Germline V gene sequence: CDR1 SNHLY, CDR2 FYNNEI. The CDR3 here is CASSGQGNQPQHF. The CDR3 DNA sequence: TGTGCCAGCAGCGGACAGGGTAATCAGCCCCAGCATTTT.

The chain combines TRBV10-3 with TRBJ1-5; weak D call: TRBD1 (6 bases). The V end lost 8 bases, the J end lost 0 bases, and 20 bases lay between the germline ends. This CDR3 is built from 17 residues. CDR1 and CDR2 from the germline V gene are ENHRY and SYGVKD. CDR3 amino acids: CAISSSAGANSNQPQHF. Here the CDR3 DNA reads TGTGCCATCTCGTCGTCTGCAGGGGCAAATAGCAATCAGCCCCAGCATTTT.

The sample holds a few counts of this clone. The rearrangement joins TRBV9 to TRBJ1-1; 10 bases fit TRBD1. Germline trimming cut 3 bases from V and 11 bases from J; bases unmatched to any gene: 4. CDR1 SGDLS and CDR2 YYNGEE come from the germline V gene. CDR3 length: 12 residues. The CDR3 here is CASSGRDRGAFF. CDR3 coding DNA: TGTGCCAGCAGCGGCCGGGACAGGGGTGCTTTCTTT.

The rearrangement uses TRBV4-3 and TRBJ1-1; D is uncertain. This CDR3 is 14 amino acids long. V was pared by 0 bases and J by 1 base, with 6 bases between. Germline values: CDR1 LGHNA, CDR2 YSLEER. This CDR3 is CASSQDRSNTEAFF. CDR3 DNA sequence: TGCGCCAGCAGCCAAGATCGGTCGAACACTGAAGCTTTCTTT.

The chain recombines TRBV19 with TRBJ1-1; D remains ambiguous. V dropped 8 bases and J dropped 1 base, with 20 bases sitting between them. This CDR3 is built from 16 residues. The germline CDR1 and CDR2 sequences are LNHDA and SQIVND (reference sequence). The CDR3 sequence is CASSRSITRANTEAFF. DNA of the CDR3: TGTGCCAGTTCGAGGTCCATTACACGAGCGAACACTGAAGCTTTCTTT. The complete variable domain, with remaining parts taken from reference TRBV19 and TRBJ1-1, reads DGGITQSPKYLFRKEGQNVTLSCEQNLNHDAMYWYRQDPGQGLRLIYYSQIVNDFQKGDIAEGYSVSREKKESFPLTVTSAQKNPTAFYLCASSRSITRANTEAFFGQGTRLTVV.

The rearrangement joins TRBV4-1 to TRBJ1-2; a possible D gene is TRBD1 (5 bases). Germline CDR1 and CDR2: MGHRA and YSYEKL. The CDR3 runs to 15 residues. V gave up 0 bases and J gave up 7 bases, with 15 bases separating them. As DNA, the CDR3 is TGCGCCAGCAGCCAAGATCGGGGGGACTTGGGTGGCTACACCTTC. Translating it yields CASSQDRGDLGGYTF.

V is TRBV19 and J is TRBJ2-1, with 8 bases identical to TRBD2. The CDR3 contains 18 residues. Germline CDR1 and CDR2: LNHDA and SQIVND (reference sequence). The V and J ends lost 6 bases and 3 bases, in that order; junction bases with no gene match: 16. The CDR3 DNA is TGTGCCAGTAGGCGGGGGGCCGCACTCGAGCCCCGCTACAATGAGCAGTTCTTC. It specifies CASRRGAALEPRYNEQFF.

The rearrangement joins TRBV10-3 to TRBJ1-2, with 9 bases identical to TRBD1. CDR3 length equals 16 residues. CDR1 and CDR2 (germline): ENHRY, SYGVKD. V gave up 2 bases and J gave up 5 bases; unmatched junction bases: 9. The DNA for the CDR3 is TGTGCCATCAGTGAGACAGGGGGCGATGTAGAATATGGCTACACCTTC. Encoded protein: CAISETGGDVEYGYTF.

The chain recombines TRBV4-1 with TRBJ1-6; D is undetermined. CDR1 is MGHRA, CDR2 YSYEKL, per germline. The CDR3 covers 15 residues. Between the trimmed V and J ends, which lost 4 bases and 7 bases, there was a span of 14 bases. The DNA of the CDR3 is TGCGCCAGCAGCCTAGCTACGTCTGAGAATTCACCCCTCCACTTT. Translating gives CASSLATSENSPLHF.